This TCR beta chain was recorded in a study of blood T cells in healthy people across ages. Overall study findings and caveats: Researchers deemed the diversity estimates from one million T cells underestimates. Not knowing donor CMV status may have confounded expanded clonotype changes.

To note about this clonotype: Its antigen is unknown.

For the second PCR, which ran for 7 to 11 cycles, a sample-barcoded 5' primer and a J-beta primer mix were used. TCRdb processed the 5' RACE reads anew with MiXCR; each CDR3 protein has one entry. The table has about a million distinct CDR3 sequences, around 48% seen once. This CDR3 has 17 residues. CDR1 and CDR2 (germline): MGHRA, YSYEKL. Each sample had at least 6.5 million PBMCs isolated. The genes are TRBV4-1 and TRBJ2-1, with D possibly matching TRBD1 (5 bases). The assigned J gene may be wrong: the sequence end matches TRBJ2-7 better. The TCR was taken from a man aged 25 to 40 in good health. The sequenced sample was blood. Here the CDR3 DNA reads TGCGCCAGCAGCCTTCTGACCCTAGGGGCGTCCTACAATGAGCAGTACTTC. Residues: CASSLLTLGASYNEQYF.